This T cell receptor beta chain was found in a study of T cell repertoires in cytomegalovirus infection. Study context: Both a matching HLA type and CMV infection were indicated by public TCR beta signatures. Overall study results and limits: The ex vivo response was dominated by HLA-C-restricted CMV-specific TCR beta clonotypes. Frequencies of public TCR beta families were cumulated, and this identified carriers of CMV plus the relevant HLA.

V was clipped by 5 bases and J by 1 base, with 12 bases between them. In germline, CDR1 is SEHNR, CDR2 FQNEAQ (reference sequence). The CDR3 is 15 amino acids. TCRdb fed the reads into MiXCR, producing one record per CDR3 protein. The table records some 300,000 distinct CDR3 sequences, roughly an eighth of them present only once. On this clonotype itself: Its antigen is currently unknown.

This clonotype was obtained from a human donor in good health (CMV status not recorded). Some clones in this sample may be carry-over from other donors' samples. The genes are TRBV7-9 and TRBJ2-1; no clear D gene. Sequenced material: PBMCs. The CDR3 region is CASSPRVGSYNEQFF. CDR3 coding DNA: TGTGCCAGCAGCCCCCGGGTAGGGTCCTACAATGAGCAGTTCTTC.